This is a list of T cell receptor beta chains from one sample in a study of monozygotic twins with inflammatory bowel disease. No DNA is given; TCRdb re-called the 5' RACE reads and lists each CDR3 protein once. Reported are more than 120,000 distinct CDR3 sequences; the ten largest clones contain 2.4%. The sample consisted of blood. The source of these receptors is a human donor with ulcerative colitis or Crohn's disease, or a healthy co-twin of an affected twin (not recorded which). Both conserved end residues are part of each CDR3.

j_call v_call cdr3_aa
TRBJ1-5 TRBV5-1 CASSTGTGFANQPQHF
TRBJ2-3 TRBV18 CASSFRTDSTDTQYF
TRBJ2-3 TRBV6-2/TRBV6-3 CASTSRVDTQYF
TRBJ2-2 TRBV7-2 CASSLTGTSATGELFF
TRBJ2-7 TRBV20-1 CSAHPPGQGFEQYF
TRBJ1-6 TRBV24-1 CATKREGSGSPLHF
TRBJ2-2 TRBV5-1 CASSPGQLAGELFF
TRBJ1-3 TRBV27 CASSQYSGNTIYF
TRBJ1-6 TRBV4-1 CASSPYLGGSPLHF
TRBJ1-2 TRBV7-8 CASSLALGDPKLENYGYTF
TRBJ1-6 TRBV30 CAWRPTGSSPLHF
TRBJ2-6 TRBV5-4 CASSDLSSTSGANVLTF
TRBJ2-1 TRBV5-1 CASSLENPGYNEQFF
TRBJ2-7 TRBV4-1 CASSQEVTVYEQYF
TRBJ1-5 TRBV29-1 CSVGSGTQNQPQHF
TRBJ2-1 TRBV3-1 CASSQDIPGNEQFF